Described below is a single TCR beta chain sequence and its context. The antigen remains unidentified. Trimming pared 6 bases from V and 0 bases from J, leaving 8 bases between. The CDR3 loop spans 13 amino acids. This entry is derived from a study of persistence of HIV-infected CD4 T cells. Whole-study context: The sample holds CD4+ T cells responsive to CMV or HIV-1 Gag. Up to about 180 mL blood was drawn at multiple time points; a couple of donors had single-time leukapheresis.

Sequencing used immunoSEQ version 4 in survey mode. Produced via immunoSEQ multiplex PCR; TCRdb's table is partial and in-frame only. Found here are over 30,000 clones, 82% of them singletons; the top ten hold approximately 1%. Cells were stimulated with overlapping HIV-1 Gag 15-mer peptides. Memory cells lacking CD40L and CD69 with high CD45RO were sorted. The TCR comes from an adult with HIV. The donor label of this sample is uncertain. The V and J genes are TRBV12-3 or TRBV12-4 and TRBJ1-1; D gene uncertain. Sequences were derived from cultured CD4+ T cells from PBMCs, sampled from a patient who received antiretroviral therapy. In DNA, the CDR3 is TGTGCCAGCAGCCCAGAAATGAACACTGAAGCTTTCTTT. It translates to CASSPEMNTEAFF.